The 31 T cell receptor beta chains below all came from one sample that was sequenced in a study of cytomegalovirus exposure and HLA in healthy donors. A multiplex PCR was run with 60 Vbeta primers and 13 Jbeta primers. Data came from immunoSEQ multiplex PCR; TCRdb stores just in-frame clones and leaves some out. The profile shows 150,000 to 200,000 clones, more than 70% of them singletons. Sequencing used PBMCs. These receptor sequences come from a man aged 18 to 35 in good health and CMV-seropositive.

The rearrangement uses TRBV28 and TRBJ2-7; the D gene is possibly TRBD2 (6 bases). Trimming cost V 6 bases and J 2 bases, with 14 bases left between them. CDR3 length: 14 residues. Germline CDR1 MDHEN, CDR2 SYDVKM. The CDR3 nucleotides read TGTGCCAGCAGGTCACGAGCGGGCCCCTACGAGCAGTACTTC. This encodes CASRSRAGPYEQYF. Full variable domain (remainder filled in from reference TRBV28 and TRBJ2-7): DVKVTQSSRYLVKRTGEKVFLECVQDMDHENMFWYRQDPGLGLRLIYFSYDVKMKEKGDIPEGYSVSREKKERFSLILESASTNQTSMYLCASRSRAGPYEQYFGPGTRLTVT.

The chain couples TRBV4-1 to TRBJ1-1; the D gene is possibly TRBD1 (5 bases). Per the germline V gene, CDR1 is MGHRA and CDR2 is YSYEKL. This CDR3 region has 13 residues. The ends were cut back, 7 bases at V and 1 base at J, with 10 bases in the middle. CDR3 protein: CASTSDRNTEAFF. In DNA form, the CDR3 reads TGCGCCAGCACCTCAGACAGGAACACTGAAGCTTTCTTT.

Comments on this clone: Mismatch with germline at one junction end may stem from a read error. The genes are TRBV5-1 and TRBJ1-1; 9 positions agree with TRBD1. Germline values: CDR1 SGHRS, CDR2 YFSETQ. The CDR3 covers 16 residues. CDR3: CAGSYDRGNMNTEAFF. CDR3 nucleotides: TGCGCCGGCAGCTACGACAGGGGGAATATGAACACTGAAGCTTTCTTT.

The chain uses TRBV7-6 and TRBJ2-7; 8 bases map to TRBD2. The CDR3 covers 15 residues. The V segment lost 4 bases and the J segment 5 bases; nucleotides outside the gene matches: 10. Germline V lookup: CDR1 SGHVS, CDR2 FNYEAQ. The CDR3 nucleotides read TGTGCCAGCAGCTCGGGGCCGGGGGGGCCGAACGAGCAGTACTTC. Translation gives CASSSGPGGPNEQYF.

The chain couples TRBV13 to TRBJ2-3, with 7 bases aligning to TRBD2. The ends lost 6 bases at V and 7 bases at J; junction bases unmatched: 4. The germline V gene has CDR1 PRHDT and CDR2 FYEKMQ (reference sequence). The length of the CDR3 is 12 residues. CDR3 nucleotides: TGTGCCAGCAGTCCGGGGGGTTATACGCAGTATTTT. It translates to CASSPGGYTQYF.

The genes are TRBV19 and TRBJ2-7; 8 positions agree with TRBD1. CDR1 is LNHDA, CDR2 SQIVND, per germline (reference sequence). The CDR3 consists of 13 residues. With 7 bases clipped from V and 3 bases from J, the junction kept 5 bases outside the gene matches. The CDR3 DNA reads as TGTGCCAGTACTCCTACAGGGGGCTACGAGCAGTACTTC. Encoded protein: CASTPTGGYEQYF.

This clone has a single count. This sequence joins TRBV6-5 and TRBJ2-3, with 8 bases fitting TRBD1. Germline loops: CDR1 MNHEY, CDR2 SVGAGI. V dropped 6 bases and J dropped 5; count of bases not matched to a gene: 4. This CDR3 comprises 13 residues. CDR3 sequence: CASRRQGRDTQYF. The CDR3 DNA reads as TGTGCCAGCAGAAGACAGGGGAGAGATACGCAGTATTTT.

This clone has a single count. The rearrangement links TRBV7-6 to TRBJ1-1; the D is unclear. Germline loops: CDR1 SGHVS, CDR2 FNYEAQ. V shed 1 base and J shed 1 base, with 13 bases lying between them. This CDR3 has 16 residues. The CDR3 here is CASSLVYSRRNTEAFF. CDR3 nucleotides: TGTGCCAGCAGCTTAGTTTACTCACGGAGGAACACTGAAGCTTTCTTT. Together with reference TRBV7-6 and TRBJ1-1, the CDR3 gives the full variable domain: GAGVSQSPRYKVTKRGQDVALRCDPISGHVSLYWYRQALGQGPEFLTYFNYEAQQDKSGLPNDRFSAERPEGSISTLTIQRTEQRDSAMYRCASSLVYSRRNTEAFFGQGTRLTVV.

The chain employs TRBV4-1 and TRBJ2-3; TRBD2 aligns across 11 bases. V lost 4 bases, J lost 5 bases, and 11 bases stayed unmatched. Per germline, CDR1 MGHRA and CDR2 YSYEKL. The CDR3 totals 17 residues. This CDR3 reads CASSLRILAGERDTQYF. The DNA for the CDR3 is TGCGCCAGCAGCCTACGCATACTAGCGGGAGAACGAGATACGCAGTATTTT.

The CDR3 coding sequence is TGTGCCAGCACCCTGGGACTAGCGGGAGAGGAGCAGTACTTC. Translating it yields CASTLGLAGEEQYF. This sequence joins TRBV2 and TRBJ2-7, with TRBD2 matching 14 bases. V lost 7 bases to trimming and J lost 7 bases; unmatched junction nucleotides: 6. CDR3 length: 14 amino acids. The germline CDR1 and CDR2 sequences are SNHLY and FYNNEI.

V usage is TRBV28 and J usage is TRBJ1-2; perhaps TRBD1 as D (5 bases). Germline V gene sequence: CDR1 MDHEN, CDR2 SYDVKM. The CDR3 spans 14 residues. V was pared by 5 bases and J by 7 bases, with 17 bases between. The CDR3 loop is CASSRGGDARGYTF. DNA of the CDR3: TGTGCCAGCAGTAGAGGAGGGGATGCACGTGGCTACACCTTC.

The rearrangement links TRBV19 to TRBJ1-1, with D unclear. CDR3 size: 14 residues. V was pared by 4 bases and J by 10 bases, with 19 bases between. The V gene's germline CDR1 is LNHDA and CDR2 SQIVND (reference sequence). CDR3: CASSSGVAARGAFF. CDR3 nucleotides: TGTGCCAGTAGTAGCGGTGTGGCAGCGCGAGGAGCTTTCTTT.

CDR3 nucleotides: TGTGCCTGGAACGCGCGAGGGGGAGGGAGGGTCTCCTACAATGAGCAGTTCTTC. It encodes CAWNARGGGRVSYNEQFF. The genes are TRBV30 and TRBJ2-1; TRBD2 might be the D (7 bases). This CDR3 region has 18 residues. V was clipped by 4 bases and J by 0 bases, with 22 bases between them. CDR1 and CDR2 from the germline V gene are GTSNPN and SVGIG (reference sequence).

The CDR3 protein is CASSTGTANTEAFF. The CDR3 DNA reads TGTGCCAGCAGCACCGGGACAGCGAACACTGAAGCTTTCTTT. The V call is TRBV5-4, the J call TRBJ1-1; 7 bases agree with TRBD1. CDR1 is SGHNT, CDR2 YYREEE, per germline (reference sequence). The CDR3 contains 14 residues. V lost 4 bases and J lost 1; bases outside the gene matches: 4.

V and J are TRBV29-1 and TRBJ2-7, with TRBD1 as a possible D gene (5 bases). CDR1 is SQVTM, CDR2 ANQGSEA, per germline. V was clipped by 4 bases and J by 6 bases, with 16 bases between them. This CDR3 has 13 amino acids. The CDR3 is CSVGGRALSEQYF. The CDR3 DNA follows: TGCAGCGTTGGTGGCAGGGCGCTGAGCGAGCAGTACTTC.

V usage is TRBV27 and J usage is TRBJ1-1; TRBD1 might be the D (5 bases). This CDR3 is built from 14 residues. The germline V and J ends were trimmed by 3 bases and 0 bases, with 8 bases remaining between them. The germline CDR1 and CDR2 sequences are MNHEY and SMNVEV (reference sequence). The CDR3 region has the DNA TGTGCCAGCAGTTTCTCAGGGTTGAACACTGAAGCTTTCTTT. Translation: CASSFSGLNTEAFF.

The rearrangement links TRBV27 to TRBJ1-1; D is unclear. Germline loops: CDR1 MNHEY, CDR2 SMNVEV (reference sequence). Between the trimmed V and J ends, which lost 5 bases and 4 bases, there was a span of 20 bases. The CDR3 runs 16 residues. The CDR3: CASSNSPPKTGTEAFF. CDR3 nucleotide sequence: TGTGCCAGCAGTAATTCCCCACCCAAGACTGGCACTGAAGCTTTCTTT.

This chain connects TRBV18 to TRBJ1-3, with a weak D call TRBD1 (5 bases). The germline gives CDR1 KGHSH, CDR2 LQKENI. The CDR3 is 16 residues long. V lost 0 bases and J 4 bases, leaving 13 bases between the germline ends. The CDR3 DNA is TGTGCCAGCTCACCACCGGCGGCAGGGCGCGGAAACACCATATATTTT. This gives the protein CASSPPAAGRGNTIYF.

V is TRBV10-3 and J is TRBJ2-1, with D hard to call. V was trimmed by 6 bases and J by 8 bases, leaving 8 bases between them. Germline CDR1 ENHRY, CDR2 SYGVKD. CDR3 length equals 11 residues. The CDR3 protein is CAISYRDEQFF. CDR3 bases: TGTGCCATCAGCTATCGGGATGAGCAGTTCTTC.

This clone appeared a few times. Other DNA sequences in this specimen translate into the identical CDR3. This chain joins TRBV20-1 and TRBJ1-3, with D unclear. Germline V gene lookup returns CDR1 DFQATT and CDR2 SNEGSKA (reference sequence). CDR3 size: 11 residues. Trimming removed 6 bases at V and 2 bases at J, with 5 bases between. CDR3 sequence reads: CSASAGNTIYF. In DNA, the CDR3 is TGCAGTGCCTCCGCTGGAAACACCATATATTTT.

The rearrangement joins TRBV18 to TRBJ1-1; 7 positions agree with TRBD1. In germline, CDR1 is KGHSH, CDR2 LQKENI. With 1 base clipped from V and 5 bases from J, the junction kept 13 bases outside the gene matches. CDR3 size: 17 residues. CDR3 in amino acids: CASSPLANRGMRTEAFF. The CDR3 region has the DNA TGTGCCAGCTCACCACTTGCTAACAGGGGTATGAGGACTGAAGCTTTCTTT.

The chain recombines TRBV5-6 with TRBJ1-1; 7 positions agree with TRBD1. CDR3 length: 14 residues. CDR1 and CDR2 from the germline V gene are SGHDT and YYEEEE. V was pared by 4 bases and J by 2 bases, with 5 bases of the junction left unmatched. This chain's CDR3 is CASSRGTANTEAFF. For the CDR3, the DNA is TGTGCCAGCAGCCGTGGGACAGCTAACACTGAAGCTTTCTTT.

The chain joins TRBV30 to TRBJ2-1; 7 nucleotides match TRBD2. Germline values: CDR1 GTSNPN, CDR2 SVGIG (reference sequence). The CDR3 totals 15 residues. Trimming at V came to 0 bases and at J to 8 bases, leaving 10 bases not matched to a gene. The CDR3 bases are TGTGCCTGGAGTGTAGGCGGCGGGAGACCGTATGAGCAGTTCTTC. It specifies CAWSVGGGRPYEQFF.

This chain uses TRBV28 with TRBJ1-3; 10 bases line up with TRBD1. The V gene's germline CDR1 is MDHEN and CDR2 SYDVKM. The CDR3 consists of 13 residues. The trim removed 10 bases at V and 2 bases at J, leaving 2 bases unmatched. DNA of the CDR3: TGTGCCACTGGGACAGGGGCTGGAAACACCATATATTTT. Amino acid sequence: CATGTGAGNTIYF.

The chain is built from TRBV5-3 and TRBJ2-5, with 7 bases aligning to TRBD1. The assigned J gene may be wrong: the sequence end matches TRBJ2-7 better. TRBV5-3 is known as an ORF, though its function is uncertain. The CDR3 runs to 15 residues. The CDR3 sequence is CARSLGTGSSYEQYF. The CDR3 DNA reads as TGTGCCAGAAGCTTGGGGACAGGAAGCTCCTACGAGCAGTACTTC.

The rearrangement links TRBV7-3 to TRBJ2-1, with D possibly being TRBD2 (6 bases). The germline CDR1 and CDR2 sequences are SGHTA and FQGTGA. V gave up 1 base and J gave up 0 bases, with 10 bases separating them. The length of the CDR3 is 16 residues. The CDR3 DNA reads as TGTGCCAGCAGCTTAAGCGGGGTTTTCTCCTACAATGAGCAGTTCTTC. Amino acid sequence: CASSLSGVFSYNEQFF. The full variable domain, rest sourced from reference TRBV7-3 and TRBJ2-1, is GAGVSQTPSNKVTEKGKYVELRCDPISGHTALYWYRQSLGQGPEFLIYFQGTGAADDSGLPNDRFFAVRPEGSVSTLKIQRTERGDSAVYLCASSLSGVFSYNEQFFGPGTRLTVL.

V gene TRBV7-9 combines with J gene TRBJ2-7; 13 bases are shared with TRBD2. Trimming removed 4 bases from V and 3 bases from J; junction bases left unmatched: 3. This CDR3 has 15 residues. Germline V CDR1 and CDR2: SEHNR, FQNEAQ (reference sequence). The CDR3 protein is CASSSGLAGVYEQYF. As DNA, the CDR3 is TGTGCCAGCAGCTCCGGACTAGCGGGAGTCTACGAGCAGTACTTC.

The rearrangement links TRBV9 to TRBJ2-1; D possibly corresponds to TRBD2 (6 bases). The CDR3 contains 16 residues. Looked up from germline, CDR1 is SGDLS and CDR2 is YYNGEE. V was clipped by 0 bases and J by 5 bases, with 15 bases between them. CDR3: CASSVAGGKRNNEQFF. The CDR3 nucleotides read TGTGCCAGCAGCGTAGCTGGCGGGAAAAGGAACAATGAGCAGTTCTTC.

The chain is built from TRBV10-3 and TRBJ2-7, with D possibly TRBD2 on 7 matching bases. V gave up 0 bases and J gave up 0 bases, with 15 bases separating them. Germline CDR1 ENHRY, CDR2 SYGVKD. The CDR3 sequence is 17 residues long. CDR3 coding DNA: TGTGCCATCAGTGAGTCATGGGGGGGGGCGAACTCCTACGAGCAGTACTTC. Translating gives CAISESWGGANSYEQYF.

The chain uses TRBV7-9 and TRBJ1-4, with D tentatively TRBD1 (5 bases). Trimming removed 8 bases at V and 3 bases at J, with 13 bases between. The CDR3 is 14 amino acids. Germline assignment: CDR1 SEHNR and CDR2 FQNEAQ (reference sequence). The CDR3 sequence: CASGWEGSNEKLFF. CDR3 sequence (DNA): TGTGCCAGCGGATGGGAGGGGTCTAATGAAAAACTGTTTTTT.

The rearrangement uses TRBV30 and TRBJ2-3, with D tentatively TRBD2 (6 bases). V lost 5 bases and J 2 bases, leaving 14 bases between the germline ends. The V gene's germline CDR1 is GTSNPN and CDR2 SVGIG (reference sequence). The CDR3 sequence is 14 residues long. The CDR3 sequence is CAWGRGGVTDTQYF. CDR3 DNA: TGTGCCTGGGGGCGGGGCGGGGTCACAGATACGCAGTATTTT.